Listed here is a single T cell receptor beta chain. The antigen is unknown. The data derive from a study of CD8+ T cells in alopecia areata. Broader study findings: Tissue-resident alphabeta T cells belonging to normal skin likewise get sequenced within scalp specimens. In lesional scalp, particularly from alopecia totalis/universalis, clonality was higher than in normal scalp.

Investigators isolated RNA and reverse transcribed it into cDNA to act as the sequencing template. Profiled with immunoSEQ multiplex PCR; TCRdb holds only in-frame clones, not every one. The sample gives around 120,000 clones, roughly 66% of which show up once; 2.8% is in the top ten. Trimming took 1 base from V and 3 from J, leaving 8 bases between them. Germline CDR1 and CDR2: SGHVS and FNYEAQ. The CDR3 spans 14 residues. Researchers picked out CD4+ and CD8+ T cells from PBMCs by sorting. The sample was CD4+ T cells sorted from blood. This chain links TRBV7-6 with TRBJ2-3; no definite D call. The receptor comes from a human donor in good health. In nucleotides, the CDR3 is TGTGCCAGCAGCTTAGGACACCGGACAGATACGCAGTATTTT. Translating it yields CASSLGHRTDTQYF.